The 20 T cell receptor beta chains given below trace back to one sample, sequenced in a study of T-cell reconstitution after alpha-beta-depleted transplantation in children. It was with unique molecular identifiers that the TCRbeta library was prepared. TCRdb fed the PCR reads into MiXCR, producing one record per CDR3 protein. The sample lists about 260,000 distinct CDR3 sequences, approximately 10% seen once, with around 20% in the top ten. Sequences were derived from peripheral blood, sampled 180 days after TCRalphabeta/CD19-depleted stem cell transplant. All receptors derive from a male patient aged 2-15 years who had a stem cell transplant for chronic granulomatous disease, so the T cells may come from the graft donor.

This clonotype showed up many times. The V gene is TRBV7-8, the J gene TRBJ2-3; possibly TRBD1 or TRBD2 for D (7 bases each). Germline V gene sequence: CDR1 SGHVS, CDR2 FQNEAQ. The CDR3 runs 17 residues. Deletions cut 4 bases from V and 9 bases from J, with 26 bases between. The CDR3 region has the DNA TGTGCCAGCAGCTCGCCCGGGGGTAGCAGGGGGGGGTGGACGCAGTATTTT. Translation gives CASSSPGGSRGGWTQYF.

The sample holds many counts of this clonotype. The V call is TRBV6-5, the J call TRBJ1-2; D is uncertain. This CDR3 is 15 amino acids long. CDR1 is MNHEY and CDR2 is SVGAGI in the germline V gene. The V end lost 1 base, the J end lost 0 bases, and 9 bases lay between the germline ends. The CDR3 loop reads CASSYLIQPNYGYTF. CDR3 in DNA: TGTGCCAGCAGTTACTTGATACAGCCTAACTATGGCTACACCTTC.

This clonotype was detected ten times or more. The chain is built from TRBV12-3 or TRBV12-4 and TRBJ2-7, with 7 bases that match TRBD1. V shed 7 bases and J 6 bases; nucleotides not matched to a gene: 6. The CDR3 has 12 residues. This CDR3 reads CASTNRGGEQYF. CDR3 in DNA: TGTGCCAGCACCAACAGGGGCGGCGAGCAGTACTTC.

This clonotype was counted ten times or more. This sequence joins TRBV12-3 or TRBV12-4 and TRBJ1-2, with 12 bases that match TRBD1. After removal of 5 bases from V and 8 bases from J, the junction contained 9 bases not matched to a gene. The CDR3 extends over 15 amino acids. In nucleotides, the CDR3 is TGTGCCAGCAGTAACCCGGGACAGGGGGCGAAGGGCTACACCTTC. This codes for CASSNPGQGAKGYTF.

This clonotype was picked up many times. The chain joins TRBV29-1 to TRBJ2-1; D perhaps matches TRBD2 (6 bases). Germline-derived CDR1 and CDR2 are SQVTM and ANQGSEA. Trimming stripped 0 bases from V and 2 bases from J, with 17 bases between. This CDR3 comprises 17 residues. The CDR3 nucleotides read TGCAGCGTTGAAGATCCCCCCTCGGGGAGGCCCTACAATGAGCAGTTCTTC. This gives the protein CSVEDPPSGRPYNEQFF.

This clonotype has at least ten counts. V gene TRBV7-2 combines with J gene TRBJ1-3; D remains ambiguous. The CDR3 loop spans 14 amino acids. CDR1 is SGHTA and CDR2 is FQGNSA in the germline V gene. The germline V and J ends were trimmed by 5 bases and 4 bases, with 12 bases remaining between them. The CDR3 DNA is TGTGCCAGCAGCGTACAACCATCAGGAAACACCATATATTTT. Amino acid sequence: CASSVQPSGNTIYF.

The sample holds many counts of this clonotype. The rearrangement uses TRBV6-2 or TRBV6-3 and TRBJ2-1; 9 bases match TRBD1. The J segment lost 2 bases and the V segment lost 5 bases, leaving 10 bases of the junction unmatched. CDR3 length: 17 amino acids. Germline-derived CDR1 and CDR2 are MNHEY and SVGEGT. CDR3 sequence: CASSPERDRDPYNEQFF. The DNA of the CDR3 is TGTGCCAGCAGTCCAGAAAGGGACAGGGATCCCTACAATGAGCAGTTCTTC.

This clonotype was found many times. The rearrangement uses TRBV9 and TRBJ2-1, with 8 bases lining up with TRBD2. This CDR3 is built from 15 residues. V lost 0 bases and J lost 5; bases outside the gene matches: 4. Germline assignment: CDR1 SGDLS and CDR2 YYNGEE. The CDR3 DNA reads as TGTGCCAGCAGCGTAGTTCCAGCGGGAGACAATGAGCAGTTCTTC. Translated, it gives CASSVVPAGDNEQFF. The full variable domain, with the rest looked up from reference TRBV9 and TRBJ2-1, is DSGVTQTPKHLITATGQRVTLRCSPRSGDLSVYWYQQSLDQGLQFLIQYYNGEERAKGNILERFSAQQFPDLHSELNLSSLELGDSALYFCASSVVPAGDNEQFFGPGTRLTVL.

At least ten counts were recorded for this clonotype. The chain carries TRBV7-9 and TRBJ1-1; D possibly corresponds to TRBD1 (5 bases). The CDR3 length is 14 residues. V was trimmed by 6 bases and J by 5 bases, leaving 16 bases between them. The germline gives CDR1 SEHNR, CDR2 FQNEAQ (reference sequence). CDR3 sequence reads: CASRNAGTGTEAFF. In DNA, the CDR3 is TGTGCCAGCAGAAACGCGGGGACGGGAACTGAAGCTTTCTTT.

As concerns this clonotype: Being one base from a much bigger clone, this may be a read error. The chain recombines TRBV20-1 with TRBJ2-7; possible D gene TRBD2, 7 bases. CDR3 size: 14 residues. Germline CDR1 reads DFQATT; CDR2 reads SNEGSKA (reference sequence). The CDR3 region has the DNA TGCAGTGCTCACCCTGGGAGGGGGGCCTACGAGCAGCACTTC. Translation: CSAHPGRGAYEQHF.

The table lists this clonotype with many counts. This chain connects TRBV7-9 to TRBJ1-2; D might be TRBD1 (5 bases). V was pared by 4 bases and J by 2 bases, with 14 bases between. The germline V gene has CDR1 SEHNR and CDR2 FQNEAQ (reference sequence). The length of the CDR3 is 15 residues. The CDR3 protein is CASSSWDGENYGYTF. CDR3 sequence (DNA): TGTGCCAGCAGCTCCTGGGACGGCGAGAACTATGGCTACACCTTC.

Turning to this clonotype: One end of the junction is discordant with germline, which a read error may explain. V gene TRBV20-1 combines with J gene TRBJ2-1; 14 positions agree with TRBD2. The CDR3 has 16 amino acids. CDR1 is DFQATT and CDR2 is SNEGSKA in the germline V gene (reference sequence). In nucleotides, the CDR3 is TGCTGTGCTGACCCCGGGACTAGCGGGAGAATTGGGGAGCAGTTCTTC. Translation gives CCADPGTSGRIGEQFF.

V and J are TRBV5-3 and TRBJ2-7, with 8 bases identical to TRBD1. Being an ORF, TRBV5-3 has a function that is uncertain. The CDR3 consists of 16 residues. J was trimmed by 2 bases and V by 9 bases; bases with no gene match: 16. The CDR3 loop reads CAMGPRRQGTTYEQYF. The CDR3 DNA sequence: TGTGCCATGGGCCCCCGGAGACAGGGGACGACCTACGAGCAGTACTTC.

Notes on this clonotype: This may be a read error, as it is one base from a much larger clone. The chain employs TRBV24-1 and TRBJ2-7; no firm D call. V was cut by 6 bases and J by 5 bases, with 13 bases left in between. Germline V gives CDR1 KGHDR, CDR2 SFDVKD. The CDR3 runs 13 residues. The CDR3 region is CATSYRRTDEQYF. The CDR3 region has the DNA TGTGCCACCAGTTACCGAAGGACGGACGAGCAGTACTTC.

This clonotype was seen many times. DNA of the CDR3: TGCAGCGCACGGACAGGGAAAGAGACCCAGTACTTC. As protein: CSARTGKETQYF. The chain uses TRBV29-1 and TRBJ2-5, with 8 nucleotides matching TRBD1. Per the germline V gene, CDR1 is SQVTM and CDR2 is ANQGSEA. The CDR3 runs 12 residues. V was clipped by 7 bases and J by 3 bases; unmatched bases: 4.

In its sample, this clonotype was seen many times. The CDR3 sequence: CASSLVAETQYF. DNA of the CDR3: TGTGCCAGCAGTTTAGTGGCTGAGACCCAGTACTTC. J is TRBJ2-5 and V is TRBV12-3 or TRBV12-4, with D unclear. The length of the CDR3 is 12 residues. The ends were cut back, 1 base at V and 5 bases at J, with 5 bases in the middle.

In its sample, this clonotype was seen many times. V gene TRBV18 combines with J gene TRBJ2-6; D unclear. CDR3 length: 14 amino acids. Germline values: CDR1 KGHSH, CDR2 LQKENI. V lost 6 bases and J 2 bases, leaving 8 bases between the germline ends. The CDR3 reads CASSLGTGANVLTF. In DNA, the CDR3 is TGTGCCAGCTCCTTGGGAACTGGGGCCAACGTCCTGACTTTC.

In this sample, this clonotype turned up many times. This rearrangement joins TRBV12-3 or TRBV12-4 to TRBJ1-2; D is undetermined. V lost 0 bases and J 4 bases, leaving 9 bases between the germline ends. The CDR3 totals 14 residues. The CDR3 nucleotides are TGTGCCAGCAGTTTAGCGCGGCGGGCCTATGGCTACACCTTC. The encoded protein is CASSLARRAYGYTF.

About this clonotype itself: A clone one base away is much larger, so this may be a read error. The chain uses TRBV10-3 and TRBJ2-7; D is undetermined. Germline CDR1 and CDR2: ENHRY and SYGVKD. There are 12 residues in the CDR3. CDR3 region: CAINESKYEQYF. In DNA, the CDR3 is TGTGCCATCAATGAGTCGAAGTACGAGCAGTACTTC.

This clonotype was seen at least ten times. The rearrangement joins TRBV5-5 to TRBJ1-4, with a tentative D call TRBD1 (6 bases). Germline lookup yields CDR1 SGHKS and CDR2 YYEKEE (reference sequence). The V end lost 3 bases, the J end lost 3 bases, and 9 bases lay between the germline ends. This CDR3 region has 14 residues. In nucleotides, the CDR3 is TGTGCCAGCAGCTCCCGGGGGCCTAATGAAAAACTGTTTTTT. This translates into CASSSRGPNEKLFF.